One and the same sample provided the 9 T cell receptor beta chains below, sequenced in a study of T cells in localized non-small cell lung cancer. Method: immunoSEQ multiplex PCR; TCRdb's copy keeps in-frame clones and lacks some. In the table there are a few thousand clones, approximately 28% of which are singletons. The material sequenced was lung tumor tissue, taken before any cancer treatment. The source of these receptors is a female donor older than 55 with stage I lung adenocarcinoma.

The chain is built from TRBV30 and TRBJ1-3, with D unclear. V was clipped by 3 bases and J by 4 bases, with 13 bases between them. CDR1 and CDR2 from the germline V gene are GTSNPN and SVGIG (reference sequence). The CDR3 is 14 amino acids. The CDR3 DNA reads TGTGCCTGGAGCCGAGGGCTGGCCGGAAACACCATATATTTT. Its protein product is CAWSRGLAGNTIYF. The variable domain in full, completed from reference TRBV30 and TRBJ1-3, reads SQTIHQWPATLVQPVGSPLSLECTVEGTSNPNLYWYRQAAGRGLQLLFYSVGIGQISSEVPQNLSASRPQDRQFILSSKKLLLSDSGFYLCAWSRGLAGNTIYFGEGSWLTVV.

The rearrangement uses TRBV5-1 and TRBJ1-4; D is uncertain. The CDR3 totals 15 residues. Trimming removed 4 bases at V and 3 bases at J, with 13 bases between. Germline values: CDR1 SGHRS, CDR2 YFSETQ. CDR3 sequence (DNA): TGCGCCAGCAGCGGAGCCGGGTCCTCTAATGAAAAACTGTTTTTT. It codes for CASSGAGSSNEKLFF.

V is TRBV1 and J is TRBJ1-2; TRBD1, as called in the table, went unchecked against the DNA. TRBV1 is a recognized pseudogene. The length of the CDR3 is 14 residues. The DNA of the CDR3 is TGCGCCAGCAGCCTTGGGACAGGGAACTATGGCTACACCTTC. It codes for CASSLGTGNYGYTF.

There are a few counts of this clone. The chain combines TRBV28 with TRBJ2-7; possibly TRBD1 or TRBD2 for D (6 bases each). Germline V gene sequence: CDR1 MDHEN, CDR2 SYDVKM. This CDR3 has 13 residues. The V gene lost 3 bases and the J gene lost 7 bases, with 13 bases spanning the gap. Written as DNA, the CDR3 is TGTGCCAGCAGTTTCCTAGAGGGGGGTGAGCAGTACTTC. Protein: CASSFLEGGEQYF. The full variable domain, its missing parts supplied by reference TRBV28 and TRBJ2-7, is DVKVTQSSRYLVKRTGEKVFLECVQDMDHENMFWYRQDPGLGLRLIYFSYDVKMKEKGDIPEGYSVSREKKERFSLILESASTNQTSMYLCASSFLEGGEQYFGPGTRLTVT.

This clone was recorded a few times. V and J are TRBV6-8 and TRBJ1-1, with D perhaps matching TRBD1 (5 bases). The CDR3 loop spans 13 amino acids. The V end was cut by 5 bases, the J end by 3 bases, with 10 bases between. Germline V gene lookup returns CDR1 MNHGY and CDR2 SAAAGT. The CDR3 reads CASSRDGYTEAFF. The CDR3 nucleotides read TGTGCCAGCAGTCGGGACGGTTACACTGAAGCTTTCTTT.

V is TRBV11-3 and J is TRBJ2-7; TRBD2 agrees at 13 bases. The V and J ends lost 3 bases and 2 bases, in that order; junction bases with no gene match: 1. This CDR3 is built from 15 residues. CDR1 is SGHNT, CDR2 YENEEA, per germline. The CDR3 loop is CASSFGLAGAYEQYF. The DNA of the CDR3 is TGTGCCAGCAGCTTCGGACTAGCGGGAGCCTACGAGCAGTACTTC.

The rearrangement joins TRBV30 to TRBJ1-2; D is perhaps TRBD1 (6 bases). Germline loops: CDR1 GTSNPN, CDR2 SVGIG (reference sequence). Trimming shortened V by 5 bases and J by 4 bases, and 17 bases separated the two germline ends. CDR3 length: 14 residues. The CDR3 loop reads CAWSLRGGFYGYTF. The CDR3 DNA reads as TGTGCCTGGTCCCTCAGGGGAGGTTTCTATGGCTACACCTTC.

V gene TRBV4-1 combines with J gene TRBJ1-1; no firm D call. The CDR3 runs to 14 residues. CDR1 is MGHRA, CDR2 YSYEKL, per germline. Trimming left V 0 bases short and J 6 bases short, with 11 bases between. CDR3 loop: CASSQDIGYPEAFF. CDR3 in DNA: TGCGCCAGCAGCCAAGATATAGGGTACCCTGAAGCTTTCTTT.

This clone turned up a few times. CDR3 amino acids: CVRSLATVTELEDTEAFF. CDR3 bases: TGTGTCAGAAGCTTAGCCACAGTGACGGAATTGGAGGACACTGAAGCTTTCTTT. The rearrangement links TRBV7-5 to TRBJ1-1. TRBV7-5 is a pseudogene segment. The CDR3 is made up of 18 amino acids.